Shown below are 24 T cell receptor beta chains from a single sample sequenced in a study of blood T cell repertoires in COVID-19. The data were produced by immunoSEQ multiplex PCR, yet TCRdb's version contains in-frame clones alone and is incomplete. Among just over 150,000 clones listed, approximately 82% were seen once. Material for sequencing was peripheral blood. The receptors originated from a woman between 50 and 59 years old with acute or convalescent COVID-19.

CDR3 protein: CASSQNSPGQPNYGYTF. The CDR3 DNA follows: TGCGCCAGCAGCCAAAACTCCCCGGGACAACCTAACTATGGCTACACCTTC. The chain uses TRBV4-3 and TRBJ1-2, with D possibly matching TRBD1 (6 bases). Per germline, CDR1 LGHNA and CDR2 YSLEER. The CDR3 contains 17 residues. V was cut by 2 bases and J by 0 bases, with 16 bases left in between.

This clone was detected only a few times. The CDR3 DNA is TGTGCCGCGTGGGGGAGGAGGGATGGCTACGAGCAGTACTTC. This translates into CAAWGRRDGYEQYF. The chain joins TRBV28 to TRBJ2-7; possible D gene TRBD2, 6 bases. Per germline, CDR1 MDHEN and CDR2 SYDVKM. The V end was cut by 11 bases, the J end by 3 bases, with 20 bases between. CDR3 length equals 14 residues.

The chain joins TRBV6-2 or TRBV6-3 to TRBJ2-1; no clear D gene. This CDR3 has 15 amino acids. V was clipped by 5 bases and J by 5 bases, with 16 bases between them. Germline CDR1 reads MNHEY; CDR2 reads SVGEGT. The CDR3: CASSRMGRKDNEQFF. The CDR3 nucleotides are TGTGCCAGCAGTCGAATGGGCAGGAAGGACAATGAGCAGTTCTTC.

This chain uses TRBV7-3 with TRBJ1-6; D unresolved. V lost 1 base and J 9 bases, leaving 7 bases between the germline ends. Looked up from germline, CDR1 is SGHTA and CDR2 is FQGTGA. CDR3 length: 13 residues. The CDR3 spells CASSLNVLSPLHF. DNA for the CDR3: TGTGCCAGCAGCTTAAATGTTCTTTCACCCCTCCACTTT.

J is TRBJ1-2 and V is TRBV2, with 8 bases matching TRBD1. Trimming removed 4 bases from V and 3 bases from J; junction bases left unmatched: 7. The germline CDR1 and CDR2 sequences are SNHLY and FYNNEI. CDR3 length: 15 residues. The CDR3 loop is CASSGTGLRDYGYTF. The CDR3 coding sequence is TGTGCCAGCAGTGGGACAGGGCTGAGAGACTATGGCTACACCTTC.

The chain combines TRBV6-5 with TRBJ2-3; 7 bases match TRBD1. CDR3 length: 13 amino acids. Germline CDR1 and CDR2: MNHEY and SVGAGI. The V gene end was trimmed by 5 bases and the J gene end by 5 bases; junction bases not matched to a gene: 4. CDR3 sequence: CASSKDRRDTQYF. The CDR3 DNA follows: TGTGCCAGCAGTAAGGACAGGCGAGATACGCAGTATTTT.

This rearrangement joins TRBV7-2 to TRBJ2-1; TRBD1 might be the D (6 bases). The CDR3 contains 15 residues. In germline, CDR1 is SGHTA, CDR2 FQGNSA. The V gene lost 5 bases and the J gene lost 0 bases, with 11 bases spanning the gap. Here the CDR3 reads CASSTGRGSYNEQFF. The DNA for the CDR3 is TGTGCCAGCAGCACCGGCAGGGGCTCCTACAATGAGCAGTTCTTC.

The chain combines TRBV29-1 with TRBJ2-7; 7 bases are a match to TRBD1. Trimming at V came to 5 bases and at J to 3 bases, leaving 7 bases not matched to a gene. Germline V gene sequence: CDR1 SQVTM, CDR2 ANQGSEA. CDR3 size: 13 residues. CDR3 sequence: CSVIDREDYEQYF. The CDR3 region has the DNA TGCAGCGTTATTGACAGGGAAGACTACGAGCAGTACTTC.

The V call is TRBV28, the J call TRBJ1-6; tentatively, D is TRBD1 (6 bases). The CDR3 has 14 residues. The V gene lost 6 bases and the J gene lost 6 bases, with 12 bases spanning the gap. Germline V CDR1 and CDR2: MDHEN, SYDVKM. CDR3 bases: TGTGCCAGCAGCAAAGGGGGTTTTAATTCACCCCTCCACTTT. This translates into CASSKGGFNSPLHF.

The V and J genes are TRBV7-9 and TRBJ1-1; 8 bases map to TRBD1. Germline V gene data show CDR1 as SEHNR and CDR2 as FQNEAQ (reference sequence). V lost 5 bases to trimming and J lost 5 bases; unmatched junction nucleotides: 7. The CDR3 is 14 amino acids. The CDR3 nucleotides are TGTGCCAGCAGCCTGGGACAGGCCCCAACTGAAGCTTTCTTT. Amino acid sequence: CASSLGQAPTEAFF.

This clone was observed a single time. The chain employs TRBV7-2 and TRBJ2-1; 14 bases map to TRBD2. CDR3 length: 18 residues. J lost 9 bases, V lost 1 base, and 11 bases had no gene match. Germline loops: CDR1 SGHTA, CDR2 FQGNSA. This CDR3 reads CASSLGLAGGPWYSEQFF. DNA of the CDR3: TGTGCCAGCAGCTTAGGACTAGCGGGAGGGCCTTGGTATAGTGAGCAGTTCTTC.

This clone was recorded only once. The chain recombines TRBV27 with TRBJ2-3, with 7 nucleotides matching TRBD2. This CDR3 has 14 amino acids. V lost 4 bases and J lost 5; bases outside the gene matches: 6. Germline V CDR1 and CDR2: MNHEY, SMNVEV (reference sequence). This CDR3 is CASSYYPGGDTQYF. The CDR3 DNA is TGTGCCAGCAGTTACTACCCGGGGGGAGATACGCAGTATTTT.

The chain uses TRBV6-2 or TRBV6-3 and TRBJ1-2; the D is unclear. The length of the CDR3 is 13 residues. The germline gives CDR1 MNHEY, CDR2 SVGEGT. Deletions cut 6 bases from V and 8 bases from J, with 16 bases between. CDR3 nucleotide sequence: TGTGCCAGCAGGCCTAACGGGGTAGAAGGCTACACCTTC. The encoded protein is CASRPNGVEGYTF.

The V and J genes are TRBV11-2 and TRBJ2-7, with 9 bases matching TRBD2. Looked up from germline, CDR1 is SGHAT and CDR2 is FQNNGV. V lost 6 bases to trimming and J lost 7 bases; unmatched junction nucleotides: 19. This CDR3 is 17 amino acids long. CDR3 sequence: CASSFPTLGGGAIEQYF. CDR3 sequence (DNA): TGTGCCAGCAGTTTTCCTACCCTTGGCGGGGGGGCAATTGAGCAGTACTTC.

Only a few counts were recorded for this clone. This chain links TRBV2 with TRBJ2-7, with TRBD1 matching 7 bases. The CDR3 runs to 14 residues. V gave up 6 bases and J gave up 4 bases; unmatched junction bases: 9. Germline values: CDR1 SNHLY, CDR2 FYNNEI. This chain's CDR3 is CASRGTAGEYEQYF. In DNA form, the CDR3 reads TGTGCCAGCAGGGGGACAGCCGGTGAATACGAGCAGTACTTC.

This chain links TRBV18 with TRBJ2-5, with TRBD2 matching over 8 bases. The length of the CDR3 is 15 residues. Trimming cost V 6 bases and J 5 bases; bases outside gene matches: 11. The germline V gene has CDR1 KGHSH and CDR2 LQKENI. CDR3: CASSPGLVGRETQYF. CDR3 sequence (DNA): TGTGCCAGCTCCCCGGGACTAGTTGGTCGGGAGACCCAGTACTTC.

The rearrangement joins TRBV6-2 or TRBV6-3 to TRBJ1-2, with TRBD1 identical over 11 bases. After removal of 6 bases from V and 7 bases from J, the junction contained 19 bases not matched to a gene. CDR1 is MNHEY and CDR2 is SVGEGT in the germline V gene. CDR3 length: 18 residues. Written as DNA, the CDR3 is TGTGCCAGCAGCAGTAACCTGGACAGGGGGCTTTTGATTGTTGGCTACACCTTC. Its translation: CASSSNLDRGLLIVGYTF.

J is TRBJ2-2 and V is TRBV25-1, with a possible D match to TRBD2 (6 bases). The germline CDR1 and CDR2 sequences are MGHDK and SYGVNS. CDR3 length: 11 residues. The CDR3 reads CATRGTGELFF. DNA for the CDR3: TGTGCGACTAGGGGAACCGGGGAGCTGTTTTTT. Based on the CDR3 plus reference TRBV25-1 and TRBJ2-2, the full variable domain is EADIYQTPRYLVIGTGKKITLECSQTMGHDKMYWYQQDPGMELHLIHYSYGVNSTEKGDLSSESTVSRIRTEHFPLTLESARPSHTSQYLCATRGTGELFFGEGSRLTVL.

J is TRBJ1-5 and V is TRBV19; no clear D gene. Per germline, CDR1 LNHDA and CDR2 SQIVND (reference sequence). V was shortened by 3 bases and J by 2 bases, with 14 bases between the two germline ends. The length of the CDR3 is 16 residues. The CDR3 reads CASSMMAGFGNQPQHF. In nucleotides, the CDR3 is TGTGCCAGTAGTATGATGGCGGGGTTTGGCAATCAGCCCCAGCATTTT.

In its sample, this clone was seen a few times. The chain employs TRBV2 and TRBJ2-2, with D tentatively TRBD2 (6 bases). The germline V and J ends were trimmed by 5 bases and 2 bases, with 12 bases remaining between them. CDR3 length: 15 residues. In germline, CDR1 is SNHLY, CDR2 FYNNEI. The CDR3 region is CASSRRGVNTGELFF. The CDR3, as DNA: TGTGCCAGCAGTCGGAGGGGCGTCAACACCGGGGAGCTGTTTTTT.

The V call is TRBV28, the J call TRBJ1-1; perhaps TRBD1 as D (5 bases). The CDR3 covers 15 residues. The germline V and J ends were trimmed by 3 bases and 5 bases, with 16 bases remaining between them. In germline, CDR1 is MDHEN, CDR2 SYDVKM. CDR3 sequence reads: CASSFPPGMGTEAFF. The DNA for the CDR3 is TGTGCCAGCAGTTTCCCCCCAGGGATGGGGACTGAAGCTTTCTTT.

The rearrangement uses TRBV3-1 (or the pseudogene TRBV3-2) and TRBJ1-3; D call uncertain. The CDR3 extends over 15 amino acids. CDR1 and CDR2 from the germline V gene are LGHDT and YNNKEL (reference sequence). The V and J ends lost 1 base and 6 bases respectively, with 13 bases between them. The CDR3 region has the DNA TGTGCCAGCAGCCAAGTGCTAGGAACGGAAAACACCATATATTTT. It is translated as CASSQVLGTENTIYF.

The rearrangement uses TRBV28 and TRBJ2-4; D is ambiguous. V lost 6 bases and J 0 bases, leaving 9 bases between the germline ends. The V gene's germline CDR1 is MDHEN and CDR2 SYDVKM. CDR3 length: 14 amino acids. The DNA for the CDR3 is TGTGCCAGCAGCCCCGGAGTAGCCAAAAACATTCAGTACTTC. Translated: CASSPGVAKNIQYF.

This clone is a singleton in its sample. This chain connects TRBV5-4 to TRBJ2-3; tentative D call: TRBD2 (5 bases). Looked up from germline, CDR1 is SGHNT and CDR2 is YYREEE (reference sequence). The CDR3 contains 13 residues. V lost 3 bases and J 6 bases, leaving 11 bases between the germline ends. CDR3 sequence reads: CASSSDRGDTQYF. The CDR3 DNA is TGTGCCAGCAGCTCGGACCGCGGGGATACGCAGTATTTT.